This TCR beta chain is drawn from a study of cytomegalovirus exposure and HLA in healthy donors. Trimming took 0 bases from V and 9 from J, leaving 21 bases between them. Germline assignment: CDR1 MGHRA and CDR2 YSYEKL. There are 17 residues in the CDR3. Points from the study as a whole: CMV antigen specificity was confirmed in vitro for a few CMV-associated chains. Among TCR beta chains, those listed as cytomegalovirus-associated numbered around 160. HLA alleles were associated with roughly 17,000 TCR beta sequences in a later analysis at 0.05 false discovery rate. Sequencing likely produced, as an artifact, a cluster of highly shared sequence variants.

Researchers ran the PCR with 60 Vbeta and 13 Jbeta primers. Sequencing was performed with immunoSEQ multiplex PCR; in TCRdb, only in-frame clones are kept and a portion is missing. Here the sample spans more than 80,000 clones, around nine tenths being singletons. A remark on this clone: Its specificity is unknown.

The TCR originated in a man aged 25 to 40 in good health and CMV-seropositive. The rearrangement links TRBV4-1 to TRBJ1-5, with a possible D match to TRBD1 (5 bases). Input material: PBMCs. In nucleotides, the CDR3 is TGCGCCAGCAGCCAAGATTGGGCAGACGACAGTGGACGGCCCCAGCATTTT. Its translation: CASSQDWADDSGRPQHF.